The sequence of this TCR beta chain was determined in a study of Graves' ophthalmopathy and Graves' hyperthyroidism. Study conclusions and caveats: Detection in blood was also observed for most expanded thyroid clonotypes above 0.001 frequency. Using 13 signatures, a model distinguished ophthalmopathy from stable hyperthyroidism, reaching about 87% sensitivity and 81.08% specificity.

To note about this clonotype: Its antigen is undetermined.

Orbital computed tomography, together with clinical symptoms, serum thyroxine, TRAb and thyroid ultrasound, was used for diagnosis. PBMCs were isolated by Ficoll-Paque density gradient centrifugation, using about 9.5 ml of fresh peripheral blood as the starting material. Using RNA transcripts, the TCR beta CDR3 regions were amplified. Second-round multiplex PCR came after first-round RT-PCR with HTBI primers. TCRdb re-called the multiplex PCR reads with MiXCR, one entry per CDR3 protein. The sample yields about 480,000 distinct CDR3 sequences, 14% seen once. The specimen was blood. This receptor was obtained from a woman in her twenties or thirties with Graves' ophthalmopathy.

This CDR3 is CAWSRQGTEAFF. CDR3 coding DNA: TGTGCCTGGAGTCGACAGGGAACTGAAGCTTTCTTT. This chain connects TRBV30 to TRBJ1-1; TRBD1 matches 7 bases. J was trimmed by 5 bases and V by 2 bases; bases with no gene match: 2. CDR3 length: 12 residues. Germline loops: CDR1 GTSNPN, CDR2 SVGIG (reference sequence).